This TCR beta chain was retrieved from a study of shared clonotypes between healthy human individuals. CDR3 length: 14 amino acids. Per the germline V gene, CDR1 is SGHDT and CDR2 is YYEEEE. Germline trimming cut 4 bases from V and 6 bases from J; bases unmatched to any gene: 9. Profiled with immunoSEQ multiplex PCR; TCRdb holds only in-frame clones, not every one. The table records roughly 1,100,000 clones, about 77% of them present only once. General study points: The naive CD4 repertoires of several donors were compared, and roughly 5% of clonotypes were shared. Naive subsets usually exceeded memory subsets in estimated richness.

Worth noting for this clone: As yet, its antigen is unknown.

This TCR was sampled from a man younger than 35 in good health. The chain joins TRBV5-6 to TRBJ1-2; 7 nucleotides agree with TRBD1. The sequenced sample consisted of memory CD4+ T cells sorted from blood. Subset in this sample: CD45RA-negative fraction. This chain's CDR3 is CASSAQGTVHGYTF. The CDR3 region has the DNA TGTGCCAGCAGCGCTCAGGGGACAGTTCATGGCTACACCTTC.